This is a list of T cell receptor beta chains from one sample in a study of T cell responses to AZD1222 COVID-19 vaccine. Data came from immunoSEQ multiplex PCR; TCRdb stores just in-frame clones and leaves some out. Among about 120,000 clones listed, around 84% were seen once. Sequenced here: peripheral blood, sampled 28 days after the second AZD1222 dose. These receptors came from an adult who received the AZD1222 COVID-19 vaccine. CDR3s include the opening cysteine and the closing phenylalanine or tryptophan. The order of the fields is V gene, J gene, CDR3 protein.

v_gene: TRBV19
j_gene: TRBJ2-1
CDR3aa: CASNDDSGRTNEQFF

v_gene: TRBV28
j_gene: TRBJ1-3
CDR3aa: CASSPGQGSSGNTIYF

v_gene: TRBV27
j_gene: TRBJ2-3
CDR3aa: CASSNLGTGMTDTQYF

v_gene: TRBV5-6
j_gene: TRBJ2-5
CDR3aa: CASSLFRDRGETQYF

v_gene: TRBV6-5
j_gene: TRBJ1-3
CDR3aa: CASSYSTGTGNTIYF

v_gene: TRBV27
j_gene: TRBJ1-3
CDR3aa: CASSQWTGGAGNTIYF

v_gene: TRBV21-1
j_gene: TRBJ2-5
CDR3aa: CASSKRETQYF

v_gene: TRBV11-2
j_gene: TRBJ2-7
CDR3aa: CASSLIAGDYEQYF

v_gene: TRBV3-1/TRBV3-2
j_gene: TRBJ1-2
CDR3aa: CASSQHTGGDGYTF

v_gene: TRBV5-1
j_gene: TRBJ2-5
CDR3aa: CASSWGTSGDQETQYF

v_gene: TRBV5-4
j_gene: TRBJ1-2
CDR3aa: CASSLVPGEDYGYTF

v_gene: TRBV19
j_gene: TRBJ1-5
CDR3aa: CASSLNGQPQHF

v_gene: TRBV7-8
j_gene: TRBJ2-2
CDR3aa: CASSLSGGHRSGELFF

v_gene: TRBV29-1
j_gene: TRBJ2-2
CDR3aa: CSGGMKGATGELFF

v_gene: TRBV27
j_gene: TRBJ1-6
CDR3aa: CASRGGDSWNSPLHF

v_gene: TRBV7-9
j_gene: TRBJ1-6
CDR3aa: CASSFGGNSPLHF

v_gene: TRBV10-3
j_gene: TRBJ1-3
CDR3aa: CAISPGVLENTIYF

v_gene: TRBV6-5
j_gene: TRBJ1-1
CDR3aa: CASSNLMNTEAFF

v_gene: TRBV6-5
j_gene: TRBJ1-1
CDR3aa: CASSYSRRGSTEAFF

v_gene: TRBV18
j_gene: TRBJ1-4
CDR3aa: CASSPQAAVTNEKLFF

v_gene: TRBV11-2
j_gene: TRBJ1-4
CDR3aa: CASSRTGYEKLFF

v_gene: TRBV6-4
j_gene: TRBJ1-1
CDR3aa: CASSDSADMNTEAFF

v_gene: TRBV7-9
j_gene: TRBJ2-3
CDR3aa: CASSLTGGADTQYF

v_gene: TRBV5-1
j_gene: TRBJ2-7
CDR3aa: CASRPSGKPYEQYF

v_gene: TRBV15
j_gene: TRBJ2-7
CDR3aa: CATSSEGTTYEQYF

v_gene: TRBV9
j_gene: TRBJ1-2
CDR3aa: CASTGQNYGYTF

v_gene: TRBV4-3
j_gene: TRBJ2-3
CDR3aa: CASSQVTGFADTQYF

v_gene: TRBV29-1
j_gene: TRBJ1-1
CDR3aa: CSVGGRQGNTEAFF

v_gene: TRBV24-1
j_gene: TRBJ1-2
CDR3aa: CATSDRDGYTF

v_gene: TRBV5-1
j_gene: TRBJ2-7
CDR3aa: CASSDVSSYEQYF

v_gene: TRBV6-5
j_gene: TRBJ1-1
CDR3aa: CASSGPTGLNTEAFF

v_gene: TRBV19
j_gene: TRBJ2-7
CDR3aa: CASSIGWTGEQYF

v_gene: TRBV30
j_gene: TRBJ2-7
CDR3aa: CARSWGGGYEQYF

v_gene: TRBV7-8
j_gene: TRBJ1-2
CDR3aa: CASSSGTGDYGYTF

v_gene: TRBV9
j_gene: TRBJ2-1
CDR3aa: CASSVVRGETYNEQFF

v_gene: TRBV28
j_gene: TRBJ1-5
CDR3aa: CASSSPGQYSNQPQHF

v_gene: TRBV9
j_gene: TRBJ1-2
CDR3aa: CASSVVEGNGYTF

v_gene: TRBV7-9
j_gene: TRBJ1-1
CDR3aa: CASSLRRNTEAFF

v_gene: TRBV5-1
j_gene: TRBJ1-2
CDR3aa: CASSLASPINGYTF

v_gene: TRBV6-6
j_gene: TRBJ2-7
CDR3aa: CASSLQQRNYEQYF

v_gene: TRBV20-1
j_gene: TRBJ2-1
CDR3aa: CSARANEQFF

v_gene: TRBV6-6
j_gene: TRBJ1-5
CDR3aa: CASTTGNQPQHF

v_gene: TRBV4-1
j_gene: TRBJ2-7
CDR3aa: CASSLEGRGYEQYF

v_gene: TRBV11-2
j_gene: TRBJ1-1
CDR3aa: CASSLGPRSGPNTEAFF

v_gene: TRBV7-3
j_gene: TRBJ1-2
CDR3aa: CASSPDRGYGYTF

v_gene: TRBV2
j_gene: TRBJ1-3
CDR3aa: CASSGGRFGNTIYF

v_gene: TRBV7-9
j_gene: TRBJ1-6
CDR3aa: CASSLGEQGNSPLHF

v_gene: TRBV6-2/TRBV6-3
j_gene: TRBJ1-2
CDR3aa: CASSFTDYGYTF

v_gene: TRBV6-5
j_gene: TRBJ1-5
CDR3aa: CASSYRGGDSNQPQHF

v_gene: TRBV5-1
j_gene: TRBJ2-5
CDR3aa: CASSLNRDVGETQYF

v_gene: TRBV18
j_gene: TRBJ2-5
CDR3aa: CASSPPHHRLQQETQYF

v_gene: TRBV7-2
j_gene: TRBJ2-7
CDR3aa: CASSSSRGGGSEQYF

v_gene: TRBV6-4
j_gene: TRBJ1-6
CDR3aa: CASSDSSGGNSPLHF